This T cell receptor beta chain was profiled in a study of beta chain features in type 1 diabetes. CDR1 is SNHLY, CDR2 FYNNEI, per germline. This CDR3 is 13 amino acids long. Unmatched junction bases numbered 6, after V lost 7 bases and J lost 5 bases. Expressed TCRB transcripts were sequenced because the isolated RNA had all been reverse transcribed beforehand. An average about 3.6 million reads came from naive, central memory and regulatory T cell samples. The protocol was immunoSEQ multiplex PCR, while the TCRdb copy is restricted to in-frame clones and leaves out a portion. The sample records 200,000 to 300,000 clones, 11% to 15% being singletons.

The sequencing input was naive CD4+ T cells from blood. This receptor was taken from a woman in her 40s in good health. This rearrangement joins TRBV2 to TRBJ2-5, with 8 positions matching TRBD1. For the CDR3, the DNA is TGTGCCAGCATTGGCAGGGGGCCTGAGACCCAGTACTTC. Translating it yields CASIGRGPETQYF.